This T cell receptor beta chain was captured in a study of blood T cell repertoires in COVID-19. Study information: Collection of acute and convalescent COVID-19 samples took place in the United States, Italy and Spain. T cells, B-cell-depleted T cells, or PBMCs provided the cDNA or gDNA that served as material.

The germline CDR1 and CDR2 sequences are MNHEY and SVGAGI. Trimming cost V 2 bases and J 3 bases; bases outside gene matches: 0. The CDR3 covers 14 residues. Source study methods: It was from reference gene primer amplification that nucleated cell counts were estimated. Clones were sequenced by immunoSEQ multiplex PCR, and TCRdb holds only the in-frame ones, with some missing. The D gene and trimming were derived from the DNA, and the V and J assignments and clone size from that table. The sample includes tens of thousands of clones, about four fifths seen only once; the top ten take around 5.2%. What was sequenced was peripheral blood. The V gene is TRBV6-5, the J gene TRBJ2-1; 8 nucleotides line up with TRBD1. The clonotype was recovered from a human donor in a cohort sampled during active COVID-19. CDR3: CASSYGTGYNEQFF. For the CDR3, the DNA is TGTGCCAGCAGTTACGGGACAGGCTACAATGAGCAGTTCTTC.